The source of this T cell receptor beta chain is a study of T and B cells in COVID-19 patients. On the study more broadly: Blood was sampled from COVID-19 patients who were either actively infected or recovered. Comorbidities linked to unfavorable COVID-19 outcome were present in about 90% of the roughly 20 active-infection patients.

Each TRB amplification used roughly 240-550 ng of genomic DNA from blood. Only a few counts were recorded for this clonotype. Its target is unknown. General study findings and limits: Highly clonal in active COVID-19, TRB repertoires exceeded healthy-donor diversity and richness at recovery. There were more than 2,000 TCR clusters exclusive to the recovered cohort, 31 with low generation probability.

Multiplex PCR with BIOMED2 TRB-A/B primer pools amplified TRB rearrangements. TCRdb reprocessed the multiplex PCR reads with MiXCR, giving one entry per CDR3 protein. This table has around 6,500 distinct CDR3 sequences, 25% to 40% appearing once. V lost 2 bases to trimming and J lost 6 bases; unmatched junction nucleotides: 4. The CDR3 length is 13 residues. Germline V gene data show CDR1 as SGHDT and CDR2 as YYEEEE. Material for sequencing was blood. The rearrangement joins TRBV5-6 to TRBJ2-7, with TRBD1 matching over 8 bases. The receptor was derived from a human donor with active COVID-19. Here the CDR3 DNA reads TGTGCCAGCAGCTTCGGACAGGGAAGCGAGCAGTACTTC. The encoded protein is CASSFGQGSEQYF.